This T cell receptor beta chain derives from a study of human T cells and chemical hapten exposure (dated by TCRdb to the early 2020s). About the study as a whole: For sensitization, 2% DPC in acetone was applied to a roughly 2 cm by roughly 2 cm area of upper inner arm skin. The mostly female patient cohort included alopecia areata with under or over 50% scalp involvement, alopecia totalis and alopecia universalis. Blood was sampled from patients pre-sensitization (week 0) and at 2, 6 and about 24 weeks after DPC sensitization. About 29 alopecia patients gave blood for TCR sequencing at one to four time points (pre-sensitization, 2, 6 and 24 weeks). Peripheral blood TCR repertoire changes were tracked in vivo in alopecia patients during primary and secondary sensitization to the hapten diphenylcyclopropenone (DPC). Throughout the approximately 25-week study period, patients were also given weekly therapeutic DPC doses on the scalp. Libraries were pooled for sequencing, and variation in per-sample TCR yields was attributed mainly to small differences in library volumes within the pool. Patch testing was done on the upper back using Finn chambers containing 0.01% DPC, and results were scored after 6 days according to International Contact Dermatitis Research Group standards. Paper-wide results and their limitations: Significantly more large CDR3 similarity clusters were formed by expanded TCRs than by pre-sensitization or healthy control sets, consistent with antigen-driven responses. Repeated subsampling changed both the strength of the expansion versus patch-test correlation and the threshold at which the correlation became significant. DPC sensitization did not change the number of TCRs with a frequency above 1 in 1000, and there was no evidence of changes in global repertoire structure. Because all patients had alopecia, a presumed autoimmune disease, the immune response of the patients might differ from that of healthy individuals. A positive correlation was found between the number of PT1 expanded TCRs and patch test score, with significance reached at thresholds 8, 16 and 32 but not 4.

The library relied on RACE. Instrument on record: NextSeq 500. During library preparation, unique molecular identifiers were attached to individual cDNA molecules so that TCRs could be counted quantitatively and reproducibly. Both TCR alpha and TCR beta chains were sequenced from each blood RNA sample. In the source study's methods: The median number of TCRs per sample was around 100,000, ranging from about 20,000 to 690,600. V, J and CDR3 annotation of the TCR reads was performed with the Decombinator software suite. To make PS versus PT1 abundance plots, every sample was subsampled to the same number of TCRs (28,000). Expanded TCRs were defined as absent before sensitization and observed at least eight times at the 2-week time point. Through fastp at Q25 and MiXCR, TCRdb rebuilt clones from the public reads, retaining in-frame beta chains. Records with the same CDR3 protein are collapsed into one entry carrying the most frequent genes and DNA. The V and J calls come from TCRdb's annotation, not from the publication. The sample contains 90,000 to 110,000 distinct CDR3 sequences, roughly 9% of them found a single time. The biggest ten clones account for about 3.4% of the sample.

Taken with the paper, the label for time point translates to: patch test 2, 6 weeks after DPC sensitization. This sample's treatment or condition label indicates: therapeutic diphenylcyclopropenone sensitization with weekly scalp DPC. At every patch-test visit, the blood draw took place before the patch test was put on. Eligible patients were aged 18 to 70, diagnosed with alopecia, deemed suitable for DPC therapy, and excluded if pregnant. Unfractionated whole blood was collected in Tempus Blood RNA tubes, and total RNA was extracted from that blood. The V end loses 1 base and the J end loses 5 bases, and a stretch of 20 bases separates them. For CDR1 and CDR2, the germline V gene (reference sequence) lists SEHNR and FQNEAQ. Including cysteine and phenylalanine, the CDR3 has 18 amino acids. Only CDR3 DNA remains: 54 bases, in frame from the first base. Only a few counts were recorded for this clonotype. Its antigen remains undetermined. The record has no base qualities; no much larger clone is one base away.

Here the sequenced sample was whole blood, taken in connection with sensitization to the hapten diphenylcyclopropenone (DPC). Recombination linked TRBV7-9 to TRBJ2-2; TRBD2 is a possible D gene, resting on 5 matching bases. The sequence came from a middle-aged woman with alopecia areata. Some clones in this sample may be carry-over from other donors' samples. This receptor has the CDR3 CASSLVELRMRATGELFF. The DNA reads as follows: TGTGCCAGCAGCTTAGTAGAACTGCGGATGCGGGCAACCGGGGAGCTGTTTTTT.